Listed below are T cell receptor beta chains from one sample, sequenced in a study of T cell responses to AZD1222 COVID-19 vaccine. Profiling relied on immunoSEQ multiplex PCR, and the TCRdb table lists in-frame clones only, not all of them. The sample holds tens of thousands of clones, approximately 85% seen once. The input for sequencing was peripheral blood, taken 28 days after the second AZD1222 dose. These receptors came from an adult who received the AZD1222 COVID-19 vaccine. CDR3s include the opening cysteine and the closing phenylalanine or tryptophan. The D gene is left open where the match is weak. Clone size appears in some rows only: once, few, many, or a class for an expanded clone.

cdr3_aa cdr3_nt v_call d_call j_call clone_size
CASSRTGPSEAFF TGTGCCAGCAGCCGAACAGGCCCCTCTGAAGCTTTCTTT TRBV28 - TRBJ1-1 -
CASSLRQTSGNTIYF TGTGCCAGCAGCTTACGTCAGACCTCTGGAAACACCATATATTTT TRBV7-8 - TRBJ1-3 -
CASRLRGEQFF TGTGCCAGCAGGCTGAGAGGGGAGCAGTTCTTC TRBV12-3/TRBV12-4 - TRBJ2-1 -
CASSLRDEHTGELFF TGTGCCAGCAGCCTGAGGGACGAGCACACCGGGGAGCTGTTTTTT TRBV3-1/TRBV3-2 - TRBJ2-2 -
CASSQDPLNEKLFF TGTGCCAGCAGCCAAGATCCCTTGAATGAAAAACTGTTTTTT TRBV3-1/TRBV3-2 - TRBJ1-4 -
CSVDQGPDGGYTF TGCAGCGTTGACCAGGGTCCCGATGGCGGCTACACCTTC TRBV29-1 - TRBJ1-2 -
CASSLGLLDRAGELFF TGCGCCAGCAGCTTGGGCCTCCTCGATAGGGCCGGGGAGCTGTTTTTT TRBV5-1 - TRBJ2-2 -
CATTPAPNSPLHF TGCGCCACCACCCCCGCTCCCAATTCACCCCTCCACTTT TRBV10-2 - TRBJ1-6 once
CSASPGEEQYF TGCAGTGCTAGTCCAGGCGAAGAGCAGTACTTC TRBV20-1 - TRBJ2-7 -
CASSEWGSKNIQYF TGTGCCAGCAGTGAATGGGGGTCCAAAAACATTCAGTACTTC TRBV25-1 - TRBJ2-4 -
CASGGAAYEQYF TGTGCCAGCGGGGGGGCGGCTTACGAGCAGTACTTC TRBV2 - TRBJ2-7 -